This passage covers 31 T cell receptor beta chains from one sample sequenced in a study of cytotoxic CD8 clonotypes in ibrutinib-treated CLL. Method: immunoSEQ multiplex PCR; TCRdb's copy keeps in-frame clones and lacks some. The sample contains about 140,000 clones, about 84% of which appear only once. The input for sequencing was PBMCs, taken after 36 months of ibrutinib treatment. The receptors derive from a human donor with chronic lymphocytic leukemia.

This chain joins TRBV27 and TRBJ1-5; no clear D gene. From germline, CDR1 is MNHEY and CDR2 SMNVEV (reference sequence). CDR3 size: 14 residues. Trimming cost V 3 bases and J 7 bases, with 13 bases left between them. CDR3 in amino acids: CASSFSGNYQPQHF. The DNA of the CDR3 is TGTGCCAGCAGTTTCTCCGGGAATTACCAGCCCCAGCATTTT.

In its sample, this clone was seen a few times. CDR3 nucleotides: TGTGCCAGCAGGTACAGGGTCAGTAATGAAAAACTGTTTTTT. This sequence encodes CASRYRVSNEKLFF. The V gene is TRBV2, the J gene TRBJ1-4, with D perhaps matching TRBD1 (6 bases). V was shortened by 6 bases and J by 4 bases, with 12 bases between the two germline ends. Germline V lookup: CDR1 SNHLY, CDR2 FYNNEI. The CDR3 is made up of 14 amino acids.

The V call is TRBV6-6, the J call TRBJ2-1; maybe TRBD1 (5 bases). The CDR3 runs 13 residues. Trimming took off 6 bases at V and 7 bases at J, with 13 bases between the two ends. The germline gives CDR1 MNHNY, CDR2 SVGAGI (reference sequence). CDR3 region: CASRETTANEQFF. CDR3 nucleotides: TGTGCCAGCAGAGAGACGACAGCGAATGAGCAGTTCTTC.

The V call is TRBV30, the J call TRBJ1-1; D unresolved. The CDR3 length is 11 residues. Germline-derived CDR1 and CDR2 are GTSNPN and SVGIG (reference sequence). Trimming pared 3 bases from V and 10 bases from J, leaving 12 bases between. The CDR3 reads CAWSPGEAAFF. The CDR3 bases are TGTGCCTGGAGCCCAGGAGAAGCAGCTTTCTTT.

The gene calls are TRBV30 and TRBJ1-5; D remains unclear. V lost 0 bases and J 7 bases, leaving 10 bases between the germline ends. Per germline, CDR1 GTSNPN and CDR2 SVGIG (reference sequence). The CDR3 runs 13 residues. The CDR3 nucleotides are TGTGCCTGGAGTGTGTGGGGAGGGCAGCCCCAGCATTTT. Translating it yields CAWSVWGGQPQHF.

The chain links TRBV28 to TRBJ2-1; D not certain. CDR3 length: 13 amino acids. Germline CDR1 reads MDHEN; CDR2 reads SYDVKM. Between the trimmed V and J ends, which lost 6 bases and 8 bases, there was a span of 14 bases. This CDR3 is CASRVRATDEQFF. CDR3 coding DNA: TGTGCCAGCAGGGTCCGGGCCACGGATGAGCAGTTCTTC.

This clone has more than one count but fewer than ten. The chain couples TRBV2 to TRBJ2-5; a possible D gene is TRBD1 (7 bases). CDR3 length: 12 residues. The germline CDR1 and CDR2 sequences are SNHLY and FYNNEI. The V end was cut by 10 bases, the J end by 2 bases, with 11 bases between. The CDR3 loop reads CATGGLQETQYF. The CDR3 nucleotides are TGTGCCACAGGGGGGCTACAAGAGACCCAGTACTTC.

The chain links TRBV27 to TRBJ1-5; perhaps TRBD1 as D (5 bases). Trimming pared 2 bases from V and 6 bases from J, leaving 14 bases between. The germline V gene has CDR1 MNHEY and CDR2 SMNVEV (reference sequence). The CDR3 has 15 residues. The CDR3 loop reads CASSLSMGGSQPQHF. CDR3 nucleotides: TGTGCCAGCAGTTTAAGTATGGGGGGTTCTCAGCCCCAGCATTTT.

Written as DNA, the CDR3 is TGTGCCAGCAGTCCCCTGGCCAGAGGCTCCTACGAGCAGTACTTC. This translates into CASSPLARGSYEQYF. This rearrangement joins TRBV28 to TRBJ2-7; D call uncertain. V was shortened by 5 bases and J by 0 bases, with 14 bases between the two germline ends. This CDR3 is 15 amino acids long. Germline assignment: CDR1 MDHEN and CDR2 SYDVKM.

The gene calls are TRBV7-8 and TRBJ1-2, with unresolved D. With 5 bases removed from V and 0 bases from J, the gap between germline ends came to 13 bases. The CDR3 runs 15 residues. CDR1 and CDR2 from the germline V gene are SGHVS and FQNEAQ. The CDR3 here is CASSTHSSANYGYTF. DNA of the CDR3: TGTGCCAGCAGCACGCACAGCTCGGCTAACTATGGCTACACCTTC.

This clone was detected only a few times. This chain links TRBV19 with TRBJ1-2, with D tentatively TRBD1 (6 bases). The ends were cut back, 4 bases at V and 6 bases at J, with 21 bases in the middle. Germline CDR1 is LNHDA and CDR2 is SQIVND (reference sequence). This CDR3 is built from 16 residues. The CDR3 coding sequence is TGTGCCAGTAGTACAGAAATTAGGACAGCGATTCATGGCTACACCTTC. It yields the protein CASSTEIRTAIHGYTF. Based on the CDR3 plus reference TRBV19 and TRBJ1-2, the full variable domain is DGGITQSPKYLFRKEGQNVTLSCEQNLNHDAMYWYRQDPGQGLRLIYYSQIVNDFQKGDIAEGYSVSREKKESFPLTVTSAQKNPTAFYLCASSTEIRTAIHGYTFGSGTRLTVV.

This rearrangement joins TRBV29-1 to TRBJ2-3; 8 bases align to TRBD2. The V and J ends lost 3 bases and 3 bases, in that order; junction bases with no gene match: 11. Germline loops: CDR1 SQVTM, CDR2 ANQGSEA. CDR3 length equals 16 residues. The CDR3 protein is CSVEGRLAGLTDTQYF. For the CDR3, the DNA is TGCAGCGTTGAGGGTCGGTTAGCGGGATTGACAGATACGCAGTATTTT.

V is TRBV20-1 and J is TRBJ2-1, with no clear D. V lost 5 bases to trimming and J lost 6 bases, with 8 bases between them. This CDR3 is built from 11 residues. Germline V gene lookup returns CDR1 DFQATT and CDR2 SNEGSKA (reference sequence). The CDR3 spells CSAPPFNEQFF. CDR3 sequence (DNA): TGCAGTGCTCCGCCCTTCAATGAGCAGTTCTTC.

The chain links TRBV30 to TRBJ1-2; D is uncertain. V lost 0 bases to trimming and J lost 2 bases, with 13 bases between them. Germline V gene lookup returns CDR1 GTSNPN and CDR2 SVGIG (reference sequence). This CDR3 is 15 amino acids long. DNA for the CDR3: TGTGCCTGGAGTGTACGAGACACCATGAACTATGGCTACACCTTC. Its translation: CAWSVRDTMNYGYTF.

In this sample, this clone turned up a few times. The genes are TRBV19 and TRBJ1-6; D ambiguous. The length of the CDR3 is 16 residues. The V gene lost 7 bases and the J gene lost 6 bases, with 19 bases spanning the gap. The germline gives CDR1 LNHDA, CDR2 SQIVND (reference sequence). The CDR3: CASTVRATDPNSPLHF. CDR3 bases: TGTGCCAGTACAGTGAGGGCCACCGATCCTAATTCACCCCTCCACTTT.

The chain uses TRBV7-2 and TRBJ2-1; tentative D call: TRBD2 (5 bases). Germline V gene sequence: CDR1 SGHTA, CDR2 FQGNSA. V lost 5 bases and J 3 bases, leaving 14 bases between the germline ends. The CDR3 spans 15 residues. This CDR3 reads CASSPAAPGYNEQFF. The CDR3 nucleotides read TGTGCCAGCAGCCCAGCGGCCCCTGGCTACAATGAGCAGTTCTTC. Filled out from reference TRBV7-2 and TRBJ2-1, the complete variable domain reads GAGVSQSPSNKVTEKGKDVELRCDPISGHTALYWYRQSLGQGLEFLIYFQGNSAPDKSGLPSDRFSAERTGGSVSTLTIQRTQQEDSAVYLCASSPAAPGYNEQFFGPGTRLTVL.

This clone was detected only a few times. The rearrangement uses TRBV7-9 and TRBJ1-2, with D possibly being TRBD1 (6 bases). Germline values: CDR1 SEHNR, CDR2 FQNEAQ (reference sequence). This CDR3 region has 14 residues. Deletions cut 7 bases from V and 4 bases from J, with 16 bases between. The CDR3 is CASTLGGAAYGYTF. CDR3 DNA sequence: TGTGCCAGCACTCTCGGGGGCGCAGCCTATGGCTACACCTTC.

This chain uses TRBV5-1 with TRBJ1-1; TRBD1 matches at 7 bases. Germline CDR1 SGHRS, CDR2 YFSETQ. Trimming cost V 4 bases and J 4 bases; bases outside gene matches: 10. The CDR3 is 15 amino acids. This CDR3 is CASSGETGKSTEAFF. The CDR3 bases are TGCGCCAGCAGCGGAGAGACAGGGAAGAGCACTGAAGCTTTCTTT.

The table lists this clone with a count of one. The chain employs TRBV18 and TRBJ2-1; D unclear. V was clipped by 3 bases and J by 6 bases, with 9 bases between them. The germline gives CDR1 KGHSH, CDR2 LQKENI. The CDR3 totals 13 residues. The CDR3 nucleotides are TGTGCCAGCTCACCTAGCATCTCCAATGAGCAGTTCTTC. Translated, it gives CASSPSISNEQFF.

The J gene is TRBJ1-3, the V gene TRBV4-1; the match to TRBD1 covers 9 bases. CDR1 is MGHRA and CDR2 is YSYEKL in the germline V gene. This CDR3 is built from 19 residues. The J segment lost 2 bases and the V segment lost 3 bases, leaving 14 bases of the junction unmatched. CDR3 protein: CASSHHRGLALLTGNTIYF. The CDR3 DNA follows: TGCGCCAGCAGCCACCACAGGGGGCTAGCACTTTTGACTGGAAACACCATATATTTT.

The chain is built from TRBV10-3 and TRBJ2-3, with 7 positions matching TRBD2. This CDR3 is 14 amino acids long. Germline CDR1 and CDR2: ENHRY and SYGVKD. The V gene end was trimmed by 3 bases and the J gene end by 1 base; junction bases not matched to a gene: 1. CDR3 sequence (DNA): TGTGCCATCAGTGATCGGGGGGGCACAGATACGCAGTATTTT. It encodes CAISDRGGTDTQYF.

The rearrangement joins TRBV4-1 to TRBJ2-2, with 10 bases identical to TRBD1. The CDR3 runs 16 residues. Germline CDR1 and CDR2: MGHRA and YSYEKL. Trimming took 8 bases from V and 1 from J; bases not matched to a gene: 7. In nucleotides, the CDR3 is TGCGCCAGCCGAACTCGGACAGGGGGGAACACCGGGGAGCTGTTTTTT. Translation: CASRTRTGGNTGELFF.

This chain joins TRBV5-4 and TRBJ2-1; D is possibly TRBD1 (5 bases). Germline V lookup: CDR1 SGHNT, CDR2 YYREEE (reference sequence). The V end lost 0 bases, the J end lost 0 bases, and 7 bases lay between the germline ends. The CDR3 covers 15 residues. The CDR3 nucleotides read TGTGCCAGCAGCTTGGCGCAGGGCTCCTACAATGAGCAGTTCTTC. Translated: CASSLAQGSYNEQFF.

This clone was detected only a few times. The chain carries TRBV5-6 and TRBJ1-1; no reliable D call. The CDR3 has 13 amino acids. The V end lost 3 bases, the J end lost 1 base, and 7 bases lay between the germline ends. Germline CDR1 and CDR2: SGHDT and YYEEEE. CDR3 protein: CASSYGGNTEAFF. CDR3 DNA: TGTGCCAGCAGCTATGGCGGGAACACTGAAGCTTTCTTT.

This CDR3 reads CAWREASRELFF. The CDR3 DNA is TGTGCCTGGAGGGAAGCTAGCCGGGAACTGTTTTTT. V usage is TRBV30 and J usage is TRBJ1-4, with D uncertain. There are 12 residues in the CDR3. The germline V gene encodes CDR1 GTSNPN and CDR2 SVGIG (reference sequence). The ends were cut back, 3 bases at V and 12 bases at J, with 14 bases in the middle.

The rearrangement uses TRBV4-1 and TRBJ2-3, with a tentative D call TRBD1 (6 bases). V dropped 3 bases and J dropped 0 bases, with 13 bases sitting between them. The V gene's germline CDR1 is MGHRA and CDR2 YSYEKL. The CDR3 is made up of 16 amino acids. The CDR3 reads CASSHKPGQSTDTQYF. CDR3 sequence (DNA): TGCGCCAGCAGCCACAAACCCGGACAGAGCACAGATACGCAGTATTTT.

The chain has TRBV5-1 and TRBJ2-1; tentative D call: TRBD2 (6 bases). The V end lost 5 bases, the J end lost 4 bases, and 19 bases lay between the germline ends. The germline CDR1 and CDR2 sequences are SGHRS and YFSETQ. The length of the CDR3 is 16 residues. The CDR3 bases are TGCGCCAGCAGTATATTAGGGAGGCTCGAGTACAATGAGCAGTTCTTC. It yields the protein CASSILGRLEYNEQFF.

This chain connects TRBV9 to TRBJ2-7; D gene unclear. V was shortened by 0 bases and J by 4 bases, with 14 bases between the two germline ends. This CDR3 is built from 15 residues. Germline CDR1 and CDR2: SGDLS and YYNGEE. CDR3 amino acids: CASSVGSGGGYEQYF. In nucleotides, the CDR3 is TGTGCCAGCAGCGTAGGTTCCGGTGGTGGGTACGAGCAGTACTTC.

This clone showed up just a few times. The J gene is TRBJ1-1, the V gene TRBV9, with a weak D call TRBD1 (6 bases). The CDR3 contains 14 residues. V lost 4 bases to trimming and J lost 4 bases, with 14 bases between them. Germline CDR1 reads SGDLS; CDR2 reads YYNGEE. The CDR3 sequence is CASSHRAGSTEAFF. The CDR3, as DNA: TGTGCCAGCAGCCACAGGGCGGGAAGCACTGAAGCTTTCTTT.

CDR3 coding DNA: TGCAGCGTTGCCGCTTGGGGTGCCCCCACTGAAGCTTTCTTT. As protein: CSVAAWGAPTEAFF. V usage is TRBV29-1 and J usage is TRBJ1-1; D gene uncertain. Germline CDR1 reads SQVTM; CDR2 reads ANQGSEA. With 4 bases removed from V and 4 bases from J, the gap between germline ends came to 16 bases. The CDR3 covers 14 residues.

V usage is TRBV7-9 and J usage is TRBJ2-7, with D unresolved. Trimming removed 1 base from V and 6 bases from J, with 16 bases in between. CDR3 size: 15 residues. CDR1 and CDR2 from the germline V gene are SEHNR and FQNEAQ (reference sequence). The CDR3 region has the DNA TGTGCCAGCAGCTTAGAAGGTGGCAGCCAGGTCGAGCAGTACTTC. Residues: CASSLEGGSQVEQYF.